This T cell receptor (beta chain) was sequenced for a study of blood T cell repertoires in COVID-19. Per germline, CDR1 WSHSY and CDR2 SAAADI. This CDR3 comprises 14 residues. The V end was cut by 6 bases, the J end by 7 bases, with 18 bases between. Measured with immunoSEQ multiplex PCR; TCRdb has only the in-frame clones, and not every one. The repertoire includes about 34,000 clones, nearly 95% of them detected once, and about 5.5% sits in the top ten. The sample comprised peripheral blood. This sequence originates from a human donor in a cohort sampled during active COVID-19. The V and J genes are TRBV10-2 and TRBJ1-1; TRBD1 might be the D (6 bases). CDR3 coding DNA: TGCGCCAGCAGGAGGGGGTCGCAGGGGCGTGAAGCTTTCTTT. Residues: CASRRGSQGREAFF.